The entry below gives a single T cell receptor (beta chain) sequence along with its context. Its antigen is still unknown. Trimming removed 4 bases from V and 7 bases from J; junction bases left unmatched: 6. Per germline, CDR1 SEHNR and CDR2 FQNEAQ (reference sequence). The CDR3 loop spans 14 amino acids. For every donor, a draw yielded around 10 milliliters of peripheral blood. A second PCR of about 7 to 11 cycles used a sample-barcoded 5' primer and a J-beta primer mix. Tagging of each cDNA molecule was performed by a template-switch adaptor with 12 random nucleotides. Via MiXCR, TCRdb re-called the 5' RACE reads, giving one row per CDR3 protein. Of approximately 670,000 distinct CDR3 sequences listed, approximately 40% are singletons. This specimen belongs to a study of blood T cells in healthy people across ages. The study's findings and limits: Total diversity from one million sequenced T cells was likely underestimated. Donor CMV status was unknown, possibly confounding expanded clonotype changes.

The J gene is TRBJ1-4, the V gene TRBV7-9; 7 bases are a match to TRBD1. This clonotype originated in an elderly man in good health. Sequenced input: blood. The CDR3: CASSSQGGIEKLFF. The CDR3, as DNA: TGTGCCAGCAGCTCTCAGGGGGGGATTGAAAAACTGTTTTTT.